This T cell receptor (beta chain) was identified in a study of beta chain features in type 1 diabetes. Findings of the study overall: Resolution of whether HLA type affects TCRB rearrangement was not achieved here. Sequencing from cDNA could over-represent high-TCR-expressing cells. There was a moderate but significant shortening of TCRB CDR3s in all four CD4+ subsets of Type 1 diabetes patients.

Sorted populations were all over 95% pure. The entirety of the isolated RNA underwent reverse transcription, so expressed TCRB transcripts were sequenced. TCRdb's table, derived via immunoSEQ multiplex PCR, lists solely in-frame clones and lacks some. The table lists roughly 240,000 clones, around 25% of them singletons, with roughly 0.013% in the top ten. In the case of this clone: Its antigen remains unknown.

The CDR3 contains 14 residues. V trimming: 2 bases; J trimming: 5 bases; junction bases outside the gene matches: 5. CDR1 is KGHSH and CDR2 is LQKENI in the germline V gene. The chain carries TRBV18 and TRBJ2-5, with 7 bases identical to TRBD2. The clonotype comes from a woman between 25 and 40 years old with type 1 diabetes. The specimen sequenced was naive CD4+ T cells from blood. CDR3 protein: CASSPSPTSETQYF. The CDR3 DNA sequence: TGTGCCAGCTCACCATCTCCGACTAGCGAGACCCAGTACTTC. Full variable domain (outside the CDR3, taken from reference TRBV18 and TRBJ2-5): NAGVMQNPRHLVRRRGQEARLRCSPMKGHSHVYWYRQLPEEGLKFMVYLQKENIIDESGMPKERFSAEFPKEGPSILRIQQVVRGDSAAYFCASSPSPTSETQYFGPGTRLLVL.